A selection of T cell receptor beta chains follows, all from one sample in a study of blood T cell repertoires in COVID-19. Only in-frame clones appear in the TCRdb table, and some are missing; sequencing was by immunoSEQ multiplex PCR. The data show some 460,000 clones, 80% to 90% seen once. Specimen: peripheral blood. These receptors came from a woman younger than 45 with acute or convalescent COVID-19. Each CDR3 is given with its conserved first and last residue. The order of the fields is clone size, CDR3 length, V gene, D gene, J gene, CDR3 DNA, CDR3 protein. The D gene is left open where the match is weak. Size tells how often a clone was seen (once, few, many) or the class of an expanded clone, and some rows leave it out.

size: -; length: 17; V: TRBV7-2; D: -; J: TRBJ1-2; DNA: TGTGCCAGCAGCTTAGCGCTGATAGGGGCGGGGGGTTATGGCTACACCTTC; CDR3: CASSLALIGAGGYGYTF
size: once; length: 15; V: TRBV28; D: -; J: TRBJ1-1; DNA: TGTGCCAGCAGTTTAACCGAAGGGAGGGGCACTGAAGCTTTCTTT; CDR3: CASSLTEGRGTEAFF
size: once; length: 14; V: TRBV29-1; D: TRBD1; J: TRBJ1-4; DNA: TGCAGCGCCCGCGACAGGGGGTTGAATGAAAAACTGTTTTTT; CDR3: CSARDRGLNEKLFF
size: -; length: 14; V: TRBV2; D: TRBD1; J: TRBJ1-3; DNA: TGTGCCAGCGAGACAGGGTCTTTCGGGAACACCATATATTTT; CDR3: CASETGSFGNTIYF
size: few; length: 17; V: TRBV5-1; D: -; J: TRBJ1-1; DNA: TGCGCCAGCAGCTTGCTCGGTGGGCGAAAGCAGAACACTGAAGCTTTCTTT; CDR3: CASSLLGGRKQNTEAFF
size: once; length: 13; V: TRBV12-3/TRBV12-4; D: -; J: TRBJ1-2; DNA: TGTGCCAGCAGATGGACAGACAGCTATGGCTACACCTTC; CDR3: CASRWTDSYGYTF
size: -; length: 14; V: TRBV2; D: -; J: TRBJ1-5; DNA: TGTGCCAGCAGACAGGGTCGTAGCAATCAGCCCCAGCATTTT; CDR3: CASRQGRSNQPQHF
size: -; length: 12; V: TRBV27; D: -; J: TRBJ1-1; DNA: TGTGCCAGCAGTACTCCAGGGAAGCGAGCTTTCTTT; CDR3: CASSTPGKRAFF
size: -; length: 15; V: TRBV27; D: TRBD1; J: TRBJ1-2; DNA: TGTGCCAGCAGTTCCCGGGACAGGCATTCCTATGGCTACACCTTC; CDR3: CASSSRDRHSYGYTF
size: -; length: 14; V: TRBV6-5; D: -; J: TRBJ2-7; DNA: TGTGCCAGCAGTTACTCGATGCGGGGTTACGAGCAGTACTTC; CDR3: CASSYSMRGYEQYF
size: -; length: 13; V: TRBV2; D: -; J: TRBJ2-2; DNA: TGTGCCAGCGGGGACTTCCGCACCGGGGAGCTGTTTTTT; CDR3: CASGDFRTGELFF
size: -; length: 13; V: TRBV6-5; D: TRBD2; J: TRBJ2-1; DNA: TGTGCCACCGAACAGCGGGGCCACAATGAGCAGTTCTTC; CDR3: CATEQRGHNEQFF
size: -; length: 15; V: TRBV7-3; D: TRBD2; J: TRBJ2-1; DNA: TGTGCCAGCAGCTTAACTCGGGGGGGCTACAATGAGCAGTTCTTC; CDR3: CASSLTRGGYNEQFF
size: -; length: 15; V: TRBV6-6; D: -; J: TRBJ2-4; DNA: TGTGCCAGCAGTTACGAGTTAGGGGCCGGGAACATTCAGTACTTC; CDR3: CASSYELGAGNIQYF
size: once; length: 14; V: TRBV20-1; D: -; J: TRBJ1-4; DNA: TGCAGTGCTAGTCGCGGAGGACGCGGTGAAAAACTGTTTTTT; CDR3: CSASRGGRGEKLFF
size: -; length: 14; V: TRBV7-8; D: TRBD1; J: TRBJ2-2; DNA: TGTGCCAGTACCGGGACAGGAAACACCGGGGAGCTGTTTTTT; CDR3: CASTGTGNTGELFF
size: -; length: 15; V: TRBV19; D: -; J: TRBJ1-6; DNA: TGTGCCAGTAGTAAGGGGTGGACCCTTAATTCACCCCTCCACTTT; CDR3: CASSKGWTLNSPLHF
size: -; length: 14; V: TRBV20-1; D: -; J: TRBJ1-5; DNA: TGCAGTGCTAGTAAGGGGACTCCCGATCAGCCCCAGCATTTT; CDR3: CSASKGTPDQPQHF
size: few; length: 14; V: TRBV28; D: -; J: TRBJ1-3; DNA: TGTGCCAGCAGTTCCGGGACTGCTGGAAACACCATATATTTT; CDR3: CASSSGTAGNTIYF
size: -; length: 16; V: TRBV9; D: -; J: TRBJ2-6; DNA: TGTGCCAGCAGCATTTATCCCAGGGCCGGGGCCAACGTCCTGACTTTC; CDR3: CASSIYPRAGANVLTF
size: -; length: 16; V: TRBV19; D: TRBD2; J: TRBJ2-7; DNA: TGTGCCAGTAGTATAGATGGGACTAGCGTCTCCTACGAGCAGTACTTC; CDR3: CASSIDGTSVSYEQYF
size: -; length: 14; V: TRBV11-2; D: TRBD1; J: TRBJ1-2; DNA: TGTGCCAGCGGGGGGACAGGGGAGGGGTTCGGCTACACCTTC; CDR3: CASGGTGEGFGYTF
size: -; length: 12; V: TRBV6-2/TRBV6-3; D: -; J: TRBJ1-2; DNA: TGTGCCAGCAGTTCCCAGAACTATGGCTACACCTTC; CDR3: CASSSQNYGYTF
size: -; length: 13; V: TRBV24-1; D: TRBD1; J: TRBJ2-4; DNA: TGTGCCACCTCCGGGACAGGGAAAAACATTCAGTACTTC; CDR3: CATSGTGKNIQYF
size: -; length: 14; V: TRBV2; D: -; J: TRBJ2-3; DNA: TGTGCCAGCGTGCGACTCGAAGAGACCGATACGCAGTATTTT; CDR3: CASVRLEETDTQYF
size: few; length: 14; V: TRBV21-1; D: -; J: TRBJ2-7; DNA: TGTGCCAGCAGCAAACTCGGACAGATCTACGAGCAGTACTTC; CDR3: CASSKLGQIYEQYF
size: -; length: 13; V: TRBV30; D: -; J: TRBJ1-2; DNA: TGTGCCTGGAGACAAGACAGGAACTATGGCTACACCTTC; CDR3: CAWRQDRNYGYTF